Listed here are 2 T cell receptor beta chains from one sample, sequenced in a study of blood T cell repertoires in COVID-19. The assay was immunoSEQ multiplex PCR, and TCRdb's table has in-frame clones only and misses some. The sample shows 90,000 to 110,000 clones, roughly 80% of them seen only once. Sequenced material: peripheral blood. All receptors derive from a woman aged 70 to 79 with acute or convalescent COVID-19.

This chain links TRBV6-2 or TRBV6-3 with TRBJ2-7; 9 nucleotides line up with TRBD1. Germline assignment: CDR1 MNHEY and CDR2 SVGEGT. There are 15 residues in the CDR3. V gave up 0 bases and J gave up 5 bases; unmatched junction bases: 5. This CDR3 is CASSYSQDRGHEQYF. The CDR3 DNA reads as TGTGCCAGCAGTTACTCCCAGGACAGGGGCCACGAGCAGTACTTC.

This clone was seen a few times. V usage is TRBV3-1 (or the pseudogene TRBV3-2) and J usage is TRBJ1-2; D is perhaps TRBD1 (5 bases). Germline CDR1 is LGHDT and CDR2 is YNNKEL (reference sequence). Trimming removed 4 bases from V and 13 bases from J, with 22 bases in between. The CDR3 sequence is 14 residues long. The CDR3 protein is CASSPERGGEGCTF. The CDR3 DNA is TGTGCCAGCAGCCCCGAAAGGGGAGGGGAGGGATGCACCTTC.